This T cell receptor beta chain is drawn from a study of early T cells in non-severe SARS-CoV-2 infection. Overall study: RNA in bulk from unsorted whole blood was sequenced, and chains were unpaired.

General study results and limits: Database matching using VDJdb favored anti-spike CD8 responses, with private and CD4 specificities left missing.

Details on this clonotype: The target antigen is unknown. Compared with germline, one end of the junction differs, possibly owing to a read error.

Attached unique molecular identifiers marked individual cDNA molecules. TCRdb reprocessed the 5' RACE reads with MiXCR, giving one entry per CDR3 protein. Here the sample spans about 60,000 distinct CDR3 sequences, more than 8.5% being singletons. The CDR3 runs 13 residues. Germline lookup yields CDR1 SSHAT and CDR2 FNYEAQ (reference sequence). This TCR came from an adult who was a healthcare worker with PCR-confirmed SARS-CoV-2 infection or an uninfected control (not recorded which). Sequencing was carried out using whole blood. The V gene is TRBV7-7, the J gene TRBJ1-5; a weak D match, TRBD1 (6 bases). The CDR3 region is CASSLERDKPQHF. DNA for the CDR3: TGTGCTAGCAGCTTAGAACGGGACAAGCCCCAGCATTTT. The variable domain in full, with the rest retrieved from reference TRBV7-7 and TRBJ1-5, is GAGVSQSPRYKVTKRGQDVTLRCDPISSHATLYWYQQALGQGPEFLTYFNYEAQPDKSGLPSDRFSAERPEGSISTLTIQRTEQRDSAMYRCASSLERDKPQHFGDGTRLSIL.